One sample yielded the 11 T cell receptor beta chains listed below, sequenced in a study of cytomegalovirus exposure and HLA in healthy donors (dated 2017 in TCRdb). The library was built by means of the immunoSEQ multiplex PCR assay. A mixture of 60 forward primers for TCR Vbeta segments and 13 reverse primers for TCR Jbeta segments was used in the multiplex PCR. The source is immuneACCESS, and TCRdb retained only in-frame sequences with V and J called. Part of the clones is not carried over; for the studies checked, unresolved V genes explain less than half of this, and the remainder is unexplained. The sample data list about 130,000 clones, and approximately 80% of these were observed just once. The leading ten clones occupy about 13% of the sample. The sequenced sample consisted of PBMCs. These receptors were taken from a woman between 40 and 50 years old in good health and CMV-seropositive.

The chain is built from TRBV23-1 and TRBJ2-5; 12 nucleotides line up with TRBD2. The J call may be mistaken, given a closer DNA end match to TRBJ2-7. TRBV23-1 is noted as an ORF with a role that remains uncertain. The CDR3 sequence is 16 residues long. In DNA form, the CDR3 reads TGCGCCAGCAGGCTGGGGACTAGCGGGCTTCTCTACGAGCAGTACTTC. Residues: CASRLGTSGLLYEQYF.

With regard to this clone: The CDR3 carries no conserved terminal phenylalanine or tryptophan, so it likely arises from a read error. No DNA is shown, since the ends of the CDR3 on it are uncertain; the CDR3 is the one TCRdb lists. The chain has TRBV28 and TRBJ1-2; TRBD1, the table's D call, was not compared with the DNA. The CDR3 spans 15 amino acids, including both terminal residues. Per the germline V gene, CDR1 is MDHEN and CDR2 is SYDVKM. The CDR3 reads CASSLPRGQTVPLHL.

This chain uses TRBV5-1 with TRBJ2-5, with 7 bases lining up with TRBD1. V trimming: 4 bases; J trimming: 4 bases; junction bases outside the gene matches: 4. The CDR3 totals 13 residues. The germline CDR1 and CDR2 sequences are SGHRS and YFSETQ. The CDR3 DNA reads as TGCGCCAGCAGCATGACAGGGAGAGAGACCCAGTACTTC. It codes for CASSMTGRETQYF.

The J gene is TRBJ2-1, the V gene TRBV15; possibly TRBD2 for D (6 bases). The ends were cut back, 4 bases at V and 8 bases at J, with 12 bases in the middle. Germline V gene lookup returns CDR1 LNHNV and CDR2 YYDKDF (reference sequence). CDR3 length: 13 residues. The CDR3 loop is CATSKQSGDEQFF. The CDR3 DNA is TGTGCCACCAGCAAGCAATCGGGGGATGAGCAGTTCTTC. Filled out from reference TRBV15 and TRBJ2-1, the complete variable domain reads DAMVIQNPRYQVTQFGKPVTLSCSQTLNHNVMYWYQQKSSQAPKLLFHYYDKDFNNEADTPDNFQSRRPNTSFCFLDIRSPGLGDTAMYLCATSKQSGDEQFFGPGTRLTVL.

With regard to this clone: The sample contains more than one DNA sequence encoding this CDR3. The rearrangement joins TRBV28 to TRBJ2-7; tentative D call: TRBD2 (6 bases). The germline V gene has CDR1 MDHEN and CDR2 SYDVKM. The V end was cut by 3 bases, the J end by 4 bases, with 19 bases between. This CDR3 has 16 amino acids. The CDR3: CASSLGGSGDGYEQYF. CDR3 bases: TGTGCCAGCAGTTTGGGCGGTAGCGGTGATGGTTACGAGCAGTACTTC.

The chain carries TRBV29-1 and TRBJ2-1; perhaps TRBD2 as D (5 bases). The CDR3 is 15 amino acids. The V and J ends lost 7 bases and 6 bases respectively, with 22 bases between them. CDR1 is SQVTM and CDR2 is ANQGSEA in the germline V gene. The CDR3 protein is CSAQGGADRANEQFF. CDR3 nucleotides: TGCAGCGCCCAAGGCGGAGCGGATCGGGCCAATGAGCAGTTCTTC.

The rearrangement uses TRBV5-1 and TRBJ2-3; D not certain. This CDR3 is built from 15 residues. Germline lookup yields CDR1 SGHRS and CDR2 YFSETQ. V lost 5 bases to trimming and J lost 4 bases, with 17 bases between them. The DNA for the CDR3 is TGCGCCAGCAGGCCCGTTCAATCCGGAGCAGATACGCAGTATTTT. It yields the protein CASRPVQSGADTQYF.

CDR3 residues: CASSQGLGGGQPQHF. The CDR3 DNA sequence: TGCGCCAGCAGCCAAGGGTTGGGGGGGGGTCAGCCCCAGCATTTT. J is TRBJ1-5 and V is TRBV4-1, with a weak D call TRBD1 (5 bases). Germline CDR1 MGHRA, CDR2 YSYEKL. The CDR3 loop spans 15 amino acids. V was shortened by 1 base and J by 6 bases, with 13 bases between the two germline ends.

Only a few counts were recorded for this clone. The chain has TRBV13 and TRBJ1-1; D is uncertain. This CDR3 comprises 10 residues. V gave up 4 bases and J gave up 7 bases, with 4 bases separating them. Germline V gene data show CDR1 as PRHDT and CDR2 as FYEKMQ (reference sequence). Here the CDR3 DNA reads TGTGCCAGCAGCTACAGTGAAGCTTTCTTT. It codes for CASSYSEAFF.

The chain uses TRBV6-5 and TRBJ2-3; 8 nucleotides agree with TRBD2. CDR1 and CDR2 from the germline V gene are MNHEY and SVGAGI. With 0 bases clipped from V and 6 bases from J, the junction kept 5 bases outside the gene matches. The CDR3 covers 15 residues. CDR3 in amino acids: CASSYSTGGEDTQYF. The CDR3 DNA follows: TGTGCCAGCAGTTACTCGACGGGAGGGGAGGATACGCAGTATTTT.

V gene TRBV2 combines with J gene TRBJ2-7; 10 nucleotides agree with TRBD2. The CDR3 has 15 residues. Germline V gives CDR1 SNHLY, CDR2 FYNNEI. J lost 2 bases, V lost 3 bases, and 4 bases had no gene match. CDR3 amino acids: CASSDGLAGAYEQYF. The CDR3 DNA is TGTGCCAGCAGTGATGGGCTAGCGGGAGCCTACGAGCAGTACTTC.